This T cell receptor beta chain appears in the sequencing data of a study of cytomegalovirus exposure and HLA in healthy donors. Study results and limitations: Confirmation in vitro established that three CMV-associated chains were specific for CMV antigens. Researchers counted approximately 160 TCR beta chains as cytomegalovirus-associated. In an earlier analysis, most TCR beta V segments were productive about 87% or about 30% of the time. Published work reported that the classifier diagnosed cytomegalovirus status with high specificity and sensitivity.

This clone has only a few counts. No antigen is known for it. PCR employed 60 Vbeta and 13 Jbeta primers. The assay was immunoSEQ multiplex PCR, and TCRdb's table has in-frame clones only and misses some. Among approximately 100,000 clones listed, under 80% were seen once. This CDR3 comprises 15 residues. J gave up 4 bases and V 5 bases, and 6 bases lay outside the gene matches. Germline CDR1 is SGHTA and CDR2 is FQGTGA. V and J are TRBV7-3 and TRBJ2-1; TRBD2 agrees at 9 bases. The sequence was collected from a young woman in good health and CMV-seropositive. Sequencing was carried out using PBMCs. The CDR3 bases are TGTGCCAGCAGCCAGACCGCGGGAGGGTACAATGAGCAGTTCTTC. Its protein product is CASSQTAGGYNEQFF.